Included here is one TCR beta chain sequence, with context. Its target is not known. This specimen comes from a study of OX40 agonist ivuxolimab in advanced cancers. Study context: An anti-OX40 (CD134) antibody with agonistic activity, ivuxolimab, was administered to patients. Therapy given before enrollment (anti-PD-1, anti-PD-L1 or anti-CTLA-4) was allowed, and around 40% had some.

The repertoire was sequenced with immunoSEQ multiplex PCR; TCRdb's copy has only in-frame clones and lacks some. The sample lists tens of thousands of clones; about 92% were seen once. Per the germline V gene, CDR1 is SGHTA and CDR2 is FQGTGA. The CDR3 spans 14 residues. V lost 3 bases to trimming and J lost 6 bases, with 13 bases between them. Findings and caveats of the study: CD4+ and CD8+ T cells in blood underwent clonal expansion by week 6 at 0.1 to 3.0 mg/kg. Which antigen the expanded peripheral T cells recognized is unknown.

The sequencing used CD4+ or CD8+ T cells sorted from blood, collected in a trial of the OX40 agonist ivuxolimab. The source of this sequence is an adult with an advanced solid tumor such as melanoma, head and neck, liver or kidney cancer. J is TRBJ2-3 and V is TRBV7-3, with a possible D match to TRBD2 (6 bases). CDR3 nucleotide sequence: TGTGCCAGCAGCTTGCTGGCGGGACCGGATACGCAGTATTTT. This sequence encodes CASSLLAGPDTQYF. The whole variable domain, filled in from reference TRBV7-3 and TRBJ2-3, reads GAGVSQTPSNKVTEKGKYVELRCDPISGHTALYWYRQSLGQGPEFLIYFQGTGAADDSGLPNDRFFAVRPEGSVSTLKIQRTERGDSAVYLCASSLLAGPDTQYFGPGTRLTVL.